The 10 T cell receptor beta chains below come from one sample, sequenced in a study of blood T cells in healthy people across ages. Together with a sample-barcoded 5' primer, a J-beta primer mix was included in a second PCR lasting roughly 6 to 12 cycles. TCRdb passed the 5' RACE reads through MiXCR, listing each CDR3 protein once. The table shows hundreds of thousands of distinct CDR3 sequences, with 58% occurring only once. The source material was blood. Every receptor here comes from a man between 25 and 39 years old in good health.

The chain uses TRBV20-1 and TRBJ2-1, with TRBD2 identical over 14 bases. Germline V gene data show CDR1 as DFQATT and CDR2 as SNEGSKA (reference sequence). This CDR3 is built from 21 residues. The CDR3 DNA reads as TGCAGCCGCAGTGCTGTCGTCAGCGGACTAGCGGGGGGCTCCTCCTACAATGAGCAGTTCTTC. Its translation is CSRSAVVSGLAGGSSYNEQFF.

The DNA for the CDR3 is TGTGCCAGCAGTGAGGTTTTTGCCTACGGCCCTTCCAATCAGCCCCAGCATTTT. It encodes CASSEVFAYGPSNQPQHF. This rearrangement joins TRBV6-1 to TRBJ1-5; D ambiguous. The CDR3 has 18 amino acids. Germline V gives CDR1 MNHNS, CDR2 SASEGT. V was cut by 3 bases and J by 3 bases, with 21 bases left in between.

The gene calls are TRBV20-1 and TRBJ2-1; D unresolved. The CDR3 covers 10 residues. Germline V lookup: CDR1 DFQATT, CDR2 SNEGSKA (reference sequence). Trimming took 7 bases from V and 10 from J, leaving 11 bases between them. The CDR3: CSDGLGEQFF. The CDR3 region has the DNA TGCAGTGATGGTCTGGGGGAGCAGTTCTTC.

This clonotype was found once. V and J are TRBV15 and TRBJ1-5; no reliable D call. Germline V CDR1 and CDR2: LNHNV, YYDKDF (reference sequence). Deletions cut 0 bases from V and 10 bases from J, with 13 bases between. The CDR3 has 14 amino acids. The CDR3 nucleotides are TGTGCCACCAGCAGAGATAGAGGGAGCGACCCCCAGCATTTT. This translates into CATSRDRGSDPQHF.

The genes are TRBV12-5 and TRBJ2-3; 7 positions agree with TRBD1. The CDR3 totals 18 residues. Germline V gene data show CDR1 as LGHNT and CDR2 as FRNRAP. V lost 2 bases to trimming and J lost 0 bases; unmatched junction nucleotides: 11. This CDR3 reads CASGLFATGSHSTDTQYF. The CDR3 nucleotides read TGTGCTAGTGGTTTGTTCGCGACAGGGTCCCATAGCACAGATACGCAGTATTTT. Full variable domain (rest looked up from reference TRBV12-5 and TRBJ2-3): DARVTQTPRHKVTEMGQEVTMRCQPILGHNTVFWYRQTMMQGLELLAYFRNRAPLDDSGMPKDRFSAEMPDATLATLKIQPSEPRDSAVYFCASGLFATGSHSTDTQYFGPGTRLTVL.

The V and J genes are TRBV7-2 and TRBJ2-7; 11 bases agree with TRBD2. The CDR3 runs to 17 residues. Germline trimming cut 2 bases from V and 5 bases from J; bases unmatched to any gene: 11. The V gene's germline CDR1 is SGHTA and CDR2 FQGNSA. The CDR3 nucleotides read TGTGCCAGCAGCTTAAGGTTGAGTACTAGCGGGAGTCACGAGCAGTACTTC. This codes for CASSLRLSTSGSHEQYF.

There are a few counts of this clonotype. The rearrangement joins TRBV14 to TRBJ2-1; the match to TRBD1 covers 12 bases. V shed 2 bases and J 9 bases; nucleotides not matched to a gene: 5. This CDR3 is built from 15 residues. The germline gives CDR1 SGHDN, CDR2 FVKESK. CDR3 sequence: CASSQLGQGAGEQFF. In DNA, the CDR3 is TGTGCCAGCAGCCAATTGGGACAGGGGGCCGGTGAGCAGTTCTTC.

The V and J genes are TRBV4-2 and TRBJ2-5; TRBD1 might be the D (7 bases). Near its end, the DNA agrees better with TRBJ2-7, so the J call may be wrong. This CDR3 is built from 16 residues. The V gene's germline CDR1 is LGHNA and CDR2 YNFKEQ. Here the CDR3 DNA reads TGTGCCAGCAGCCACCCAGGGGGGACTCCTCCCTACGAGCAGTACTTC. It codes for CASSHPGGTPPYEQYF.

V is TRBV7-9 and J is TRBJ1-6, with D hard to call. CDR1 and CDR2 (germline): SEHNR, FQNEAQ (reference sequence). V dropped 3 bases and J dropped 8 bases, with 8 bases sitting between them. This CDR3 is built from 13 residues. The CDR3 loop is CASSFRGDSPLHF. DNA for the CDR3: TGTGCCAGCAGCTTTCGAGGAGATTCACCCCTCCACTTT.

The chain couples TRBV6-1 to TRBJ2-7, with D unclear. With 7 bases removed from V and 4 bases from J, the gap between germline ends came to 23 bases. The CDR3 has 16 residues. Germline V lookup: CDR1 MNHNS, CDR2 SASEGT. CDR3 residues: CASNENPTKLRYEQYF. CDR3 nucleotide sequence: TGTGCCAGCAATGAGAACCCGACGAAACTAAGGTACGAGCAGTACTTC.